This T cell receptor (beta chain) came from a study of T cells in Graves' hyperthyroidism and ophthalmopathy (dated by TCRdb to between 2018 and 2021). Looking at the study overall: Peripheral blood was sampled at the time of initial diagnosis, prior to any treatment. TCR V-J signatures able to tell the groups apart were searched for in a discovery cohort of 95 to 100 patients, of whom over 40 had Graves' ophthalmopathy and about 60 had stable Graves' hyperthyroidism. Whether ophthalmopathy could be predicted prospectively was tested in an independent validation cohort made up of roughly 20 hyperthyroidism patients plus 17 patients who later progressed to ophthalmopathy. The approximately 100 discovery patients were randomly split 7:3 into training and test sets. In more than five Graves' hyperthyroidism patients, the study also compared T-cell repertoires from thyroid tissue with T-cell repertoires from blood. Following sampling, methimazole starting at 30 mg daily was given to hyperthyroidism patients, and high-dose intravenous methylprednisolone was given to ophthalmopathy patients. TCR Vbeta CDR3 sequencing of roughly 140 peripheral blood samples (under 45 ophthalmopathy, roughly 74 hyperthyroidism and some 17 progressor patients) is reported in the paper.

Cut back by 5 bases and 5 bases, the V and J ends lie 10 bases apart. Taken from cysteine to phenylalanine, the CDR3 has 13 residues. This entry keeps only the CDR3 DNA: 39 bases, framed from base 1. The TCR beta CDR3 regions were amplified from the RNA transcripts. The TCR CDR3 was subjected to a first round of RT-PCR using the HTBI primer set and the Qiagen OneStep RT-PCR kit. A second multiplex PCR round built the libraries, followed by size selection and purification. The libraries were sequenced on an Illumina HiSeq2000 using paired-end 100 bp reads. As for the authors' bioinformatics: SOAPnuke was used to process the raw data, throwing out any read that contained adapters or uncalled bases, had a mean Phred below 15, or lacked an exact constant-primer or identifier match. High-quality paired reads were merged with COPE v1.2.5, and unique nucleotide sequences were defined as clonotypes. Clonotypes were aligned to IMGT TRBV, TRBD and TRBJ reference segments using MiTCR v1.1. The analysis was restricted to V-J combinations with a frequency above 0.0001, which together covered 99.2% of the repertoires. The TCS score was defined as F50 (clonal expansion) divided by E x V (chaos), with BLOSUM62-based TCRdist calculated between CDR3 peptides within each V-J. Welch's t-statistics and random forest reduced approximately 520 V-J features to 10 to 15, which were used in a naive Bayes classifier (R e1071). Thyroid-blood repertoire similarity was quantified with the Morisita-Horn index. TCRdb reanalyzed the raw reads on its own, using fastp at Q25 for trimming and MiXCR for clone calling, and kept in-frame beta chains. Merged by CDR3 protein, the rows form single entries marked with the most common genes and DNA. TCRdb's processing, not the authors', yielded these V and J calls. Counted in this sample were 85,000 to 110,000 distinct CDR3 sequences; 45% to 50% of them appeared once. The ten largest account for under 30% of the sample.

Stable Graves' hyperthyroidism was defined as no progression to ophthalmopathy during 18 months of follow-up. Hyperthyroidism patients were newly diagnosed, with disease duration under 2 months, and aged 18 to 65 years. The study excluded patients with uncontrolled infections, other autoimmune diseases, pregnancy or lactation. Diagnoses were established on the basis of clinical symptoms, serum thyroxine and TRAb, thyroid ultrasound, and orbital computed tomography. PBMCs were separated from under 11 ml of fresh peripheral blood using Ficoll-Paque density gradient centrifugation. Trizol reagent was used to extract total RNA, and RNA quality was then checked on an Agilent 2100 Bioanalyzer. This clonotype was detected ten times or more. The clone's antigen remains unknown. No base-level quality is on record; no much larger clone is a single base apart. Summary of the overall study and its limitations: Most expanded thyroid clonotypes (frequency above 0.001) were also detected in blood, suggesting blood repertoires may reflect thyroid immune responses. Ophthalmopathy was separated from stable hyperthyroidism by a 13 V-J signature model, with around 90% sensitivity and approximately 84% specificity obtained in cross-validation and 80%/75% obtained in testing. In validation, the model predicted progression to ophthalmopathy a median of roughly six months before onset, with 70% to 71% sensitivity and 72.22% specificity. Sample size was not statistically predetermined, and blinding of investigators to group allocation was not performed.

Sequencing was carried out using blood. Recombination linked TRBV12-3 or TRBV12-4 to TRBJ2-1; the best D guess is TRBD1, with 5 bases matching. The TCR originated in a man aged 40-49 years with Graves' hyperthyroidism. For the CDR3, the sequence is CASSGPGNNEQFF. DNA sequence: TGTGCCAGCAGTGGGCCAGGGAACAATGAGCAGTTCTTC.